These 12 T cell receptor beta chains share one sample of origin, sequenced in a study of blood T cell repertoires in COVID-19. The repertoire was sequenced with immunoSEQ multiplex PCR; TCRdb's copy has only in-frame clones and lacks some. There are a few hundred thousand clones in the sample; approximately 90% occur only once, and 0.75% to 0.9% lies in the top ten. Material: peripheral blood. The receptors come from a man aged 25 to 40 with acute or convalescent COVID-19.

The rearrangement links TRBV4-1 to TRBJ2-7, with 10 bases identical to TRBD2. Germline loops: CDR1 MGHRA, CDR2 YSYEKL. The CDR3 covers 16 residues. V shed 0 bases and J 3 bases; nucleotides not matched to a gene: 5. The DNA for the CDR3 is TGCGCCAGCAGCCAAGATGGAAGCGGGAGGGACTACGAGCAGTACTTC. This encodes CASSQDGSGRDYEQYF.

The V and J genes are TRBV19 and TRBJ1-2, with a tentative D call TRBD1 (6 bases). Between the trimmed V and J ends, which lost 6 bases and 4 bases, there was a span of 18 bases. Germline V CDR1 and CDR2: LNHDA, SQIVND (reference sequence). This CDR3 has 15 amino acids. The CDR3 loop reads CASSEGAGTLYGYTF. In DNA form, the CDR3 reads TGTGCCAGTAGCGAGGGAGCCGGGACACTCTATGGCTACACCTTC. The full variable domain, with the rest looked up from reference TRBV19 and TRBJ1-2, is DGGITQSPKYLFRKEGQNVTLSCEQNLNHDAMYWYRQDPGQGLRLIYYSQIVNDFQKGDIAEGYSVSREKKESFPLTVTSAQKNPTAFYLCASSEGAGTLYGYTFGSGTRLTVV.

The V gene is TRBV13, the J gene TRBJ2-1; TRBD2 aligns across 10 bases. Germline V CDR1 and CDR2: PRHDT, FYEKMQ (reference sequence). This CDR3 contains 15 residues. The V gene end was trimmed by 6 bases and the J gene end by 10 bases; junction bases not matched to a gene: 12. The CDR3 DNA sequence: TGTGCCAGCAGGAGAGCGGGAGGGCCGAAGTGGGAGCAGTTCTTC. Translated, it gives CASRRAGGPKWEQFF.

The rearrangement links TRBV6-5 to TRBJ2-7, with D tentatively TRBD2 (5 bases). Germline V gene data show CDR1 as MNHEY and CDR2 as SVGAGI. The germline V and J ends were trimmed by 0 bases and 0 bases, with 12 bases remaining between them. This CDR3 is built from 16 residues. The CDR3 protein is CASSYSMHGGSYEQYF. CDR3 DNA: TGTGCCAGCAGTTACTCTATGCACGGAGGCTCCTACGAGCAGTACTTC.

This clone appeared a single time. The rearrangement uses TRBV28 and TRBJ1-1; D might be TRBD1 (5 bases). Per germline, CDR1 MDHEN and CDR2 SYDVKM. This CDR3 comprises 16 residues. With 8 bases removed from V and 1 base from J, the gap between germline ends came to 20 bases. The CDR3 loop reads CASLASWRGTNTEAFF. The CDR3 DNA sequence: TGTGCCAGCCTGGCGTCCTGGAGGGGAACGAACACTGAAGCTTTCTTT. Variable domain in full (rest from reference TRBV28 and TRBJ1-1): DVKVTQSSRYLVKRTGEKVFLECVQDMDHENMFWYRQDPGLGLRLIYFSYDVKMKEKGDIPEGYSVSREKKERFSLILESASTNQTSMYLCASLASWRGTNTEAFFGQGTRLTVV.

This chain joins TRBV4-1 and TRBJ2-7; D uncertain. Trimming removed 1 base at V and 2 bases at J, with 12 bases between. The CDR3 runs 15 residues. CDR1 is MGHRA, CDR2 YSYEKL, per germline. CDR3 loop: CASSQAHLPAYEQYF. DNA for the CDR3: TGCGCCAGCAGCCAAGCTCACCTGCCAGCCTACGAGCAGTACTTC.

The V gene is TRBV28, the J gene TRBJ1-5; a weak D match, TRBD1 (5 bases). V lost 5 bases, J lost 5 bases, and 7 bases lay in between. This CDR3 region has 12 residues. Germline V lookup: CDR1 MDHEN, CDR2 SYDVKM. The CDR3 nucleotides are TGTGCCAGCAGTGAACAGGATCAGCCCCAGCATTTT. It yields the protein CASSEQDQPQHF.

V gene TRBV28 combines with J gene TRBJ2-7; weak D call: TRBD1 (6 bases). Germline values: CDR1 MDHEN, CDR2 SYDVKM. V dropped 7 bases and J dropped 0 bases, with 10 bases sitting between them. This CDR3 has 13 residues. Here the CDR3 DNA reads TGTGCCAGCACTGGGGGCCCCTCCTACGAGCAGTACTTC. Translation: CASTGGPSYEQYF.

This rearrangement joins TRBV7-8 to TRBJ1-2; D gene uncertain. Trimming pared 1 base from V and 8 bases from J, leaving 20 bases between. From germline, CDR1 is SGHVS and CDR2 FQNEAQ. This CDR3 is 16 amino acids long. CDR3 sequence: CASSLGRVLNRKGYTF. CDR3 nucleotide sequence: TGTGCCAGCAGCTTAGGGAGGGTTTTAAATCGAAAGGGCTACACCTTC.

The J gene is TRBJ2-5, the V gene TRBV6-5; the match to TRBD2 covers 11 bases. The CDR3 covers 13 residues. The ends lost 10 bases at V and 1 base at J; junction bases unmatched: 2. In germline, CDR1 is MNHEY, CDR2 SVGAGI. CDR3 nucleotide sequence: TGTGCCAACGGACTAGCGGGCCAAGAGACCCAGTACTTC. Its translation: CANGLAGQETQYF.

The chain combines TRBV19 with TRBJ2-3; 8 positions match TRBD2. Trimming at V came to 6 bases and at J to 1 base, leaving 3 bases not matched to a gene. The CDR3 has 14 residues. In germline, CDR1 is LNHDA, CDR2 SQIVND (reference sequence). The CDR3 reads CASRPLAGTDTQYF. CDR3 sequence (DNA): TGTGCCAGTAGACCACTAGCGGGCACAGATACGCAGTATTTT.

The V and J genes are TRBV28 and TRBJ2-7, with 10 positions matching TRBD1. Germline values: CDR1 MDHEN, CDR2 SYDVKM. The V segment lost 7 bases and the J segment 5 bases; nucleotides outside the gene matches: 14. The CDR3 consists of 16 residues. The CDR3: CASNPQGRDRGNEQYF. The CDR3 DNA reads TGTGCCAGCAACCCTCAAGGGAGGGACAGGGGCAACGAGCAGTACTTC.